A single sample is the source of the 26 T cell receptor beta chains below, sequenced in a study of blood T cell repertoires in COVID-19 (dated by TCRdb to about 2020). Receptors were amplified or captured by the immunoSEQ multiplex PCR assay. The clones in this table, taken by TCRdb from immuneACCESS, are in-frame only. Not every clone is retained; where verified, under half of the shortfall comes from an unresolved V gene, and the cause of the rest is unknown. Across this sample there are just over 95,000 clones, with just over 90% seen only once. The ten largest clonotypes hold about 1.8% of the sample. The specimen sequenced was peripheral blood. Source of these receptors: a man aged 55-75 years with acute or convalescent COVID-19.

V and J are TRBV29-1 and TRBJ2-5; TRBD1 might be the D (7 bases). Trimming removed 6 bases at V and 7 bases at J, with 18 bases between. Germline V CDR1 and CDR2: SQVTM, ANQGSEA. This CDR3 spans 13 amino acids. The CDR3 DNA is TGCAGCGTGGCAGGGGGAGCCGGGGGGACCCAGTACTTC. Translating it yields CSVAGGAGGTQYF.

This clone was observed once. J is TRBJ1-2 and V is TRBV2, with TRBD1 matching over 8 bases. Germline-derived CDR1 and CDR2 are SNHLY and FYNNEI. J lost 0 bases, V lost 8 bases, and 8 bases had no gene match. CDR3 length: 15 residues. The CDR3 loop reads CASLDRGKPNYGYTF. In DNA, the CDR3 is TGTGCCAGCCTAGACAGGGGAAAACCTAACTATGGCTACACCTTC.

CDR3 bases: TGCGCCAGCAGCCTCTTTCCAGGGGGAGATGAAAAACTGTTTTTT. It is translated as CASSLFPGGDEKLFF. The V call is TRBV5-1, the J call TRBJ1-4; 7 positions agree with TRBD1. Per germline, CDR1 SGHRS and CDR2 YFSETQ. The CDR3 contains 15 residues. The trim removed 4 bases at V and 6 bases at J, leaving 9 bases unmatched.

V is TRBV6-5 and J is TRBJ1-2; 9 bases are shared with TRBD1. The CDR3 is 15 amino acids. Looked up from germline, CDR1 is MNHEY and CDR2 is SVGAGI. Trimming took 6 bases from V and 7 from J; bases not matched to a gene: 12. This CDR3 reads CASSDYNRDRAGYTF. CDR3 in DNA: TGTGCCAGCAGCGACTATAACCGGGACAGGGCTGGCTACACCTTC.

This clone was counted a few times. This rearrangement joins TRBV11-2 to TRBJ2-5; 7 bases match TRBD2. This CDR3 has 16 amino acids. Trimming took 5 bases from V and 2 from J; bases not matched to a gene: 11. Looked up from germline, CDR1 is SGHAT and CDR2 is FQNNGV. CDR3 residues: CASSPLGRGTQETQYF. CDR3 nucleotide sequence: TGTGCCAGCAGCCCTCTGGGGAGGGGAACTCAAGAGACCCAGTACTTC.

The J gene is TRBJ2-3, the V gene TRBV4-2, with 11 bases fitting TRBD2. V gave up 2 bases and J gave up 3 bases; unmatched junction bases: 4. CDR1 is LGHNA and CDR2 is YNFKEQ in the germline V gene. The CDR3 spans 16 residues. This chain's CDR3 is CASSQSLAGGTDTQYF. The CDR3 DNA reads TGTGCCAGCAGCCAATCGCTAGCGGGGGGTACAGATACGCAGTATTTT.

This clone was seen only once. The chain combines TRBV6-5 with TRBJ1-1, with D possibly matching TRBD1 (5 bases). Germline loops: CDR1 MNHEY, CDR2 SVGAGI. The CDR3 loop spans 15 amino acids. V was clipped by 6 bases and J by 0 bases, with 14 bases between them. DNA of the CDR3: TGTGCCAGCAGGACCGGACATGGGATGAACACTGAAGCTTTCTTT. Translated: CASRTGHGMNTEAFF.

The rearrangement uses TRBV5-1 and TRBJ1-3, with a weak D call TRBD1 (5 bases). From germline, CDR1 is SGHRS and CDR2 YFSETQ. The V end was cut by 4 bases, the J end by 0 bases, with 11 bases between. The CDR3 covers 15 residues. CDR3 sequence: CASSPDSTSGNTIYF. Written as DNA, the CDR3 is TGCGCCAGCAGCCCTGACAGCACCTCTGGAAACACCATATATTTT.

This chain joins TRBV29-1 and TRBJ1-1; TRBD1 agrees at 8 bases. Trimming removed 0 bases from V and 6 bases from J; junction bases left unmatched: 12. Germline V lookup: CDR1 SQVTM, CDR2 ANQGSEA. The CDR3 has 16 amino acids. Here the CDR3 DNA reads TGCAGCGTTGAAGATCCCGGACAGGGAGGTACCGCTGAAGCTTTCTTT. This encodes CSVEDPGQGGTAEAFF.

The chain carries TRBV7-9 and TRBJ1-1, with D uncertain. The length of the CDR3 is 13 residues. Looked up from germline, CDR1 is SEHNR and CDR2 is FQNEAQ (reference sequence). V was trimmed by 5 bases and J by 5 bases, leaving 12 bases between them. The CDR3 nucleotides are TGTGCCAGCAGCCAAGAGGGCCAGACTGAAGCTTTCTTT. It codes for CASSQEGQTEAFF.

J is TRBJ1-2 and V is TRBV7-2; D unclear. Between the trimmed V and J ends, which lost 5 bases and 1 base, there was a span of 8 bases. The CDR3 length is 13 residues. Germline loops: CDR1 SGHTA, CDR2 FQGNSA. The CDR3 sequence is CASSPAVNYGYTF. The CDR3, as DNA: TGTGCCAGCAGCCCCGCGGTTAACTATGGCTACACCTTC.

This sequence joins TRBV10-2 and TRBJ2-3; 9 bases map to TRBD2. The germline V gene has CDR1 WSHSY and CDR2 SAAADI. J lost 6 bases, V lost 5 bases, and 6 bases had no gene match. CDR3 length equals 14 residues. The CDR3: CASSKTSGPDTQYF. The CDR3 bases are TGCGCCAGCAGTAAGACTAGCGGCCCGGATACGCAGTATTTT.

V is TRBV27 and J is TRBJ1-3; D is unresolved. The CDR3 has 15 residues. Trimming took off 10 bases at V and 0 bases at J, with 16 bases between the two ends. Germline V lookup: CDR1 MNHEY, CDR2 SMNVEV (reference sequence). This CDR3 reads CATPVRSSSGNTIYF. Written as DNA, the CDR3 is TGTGCCACACCCGTCCGGAGCAGCTCTGGAAACACCATATATTTT.

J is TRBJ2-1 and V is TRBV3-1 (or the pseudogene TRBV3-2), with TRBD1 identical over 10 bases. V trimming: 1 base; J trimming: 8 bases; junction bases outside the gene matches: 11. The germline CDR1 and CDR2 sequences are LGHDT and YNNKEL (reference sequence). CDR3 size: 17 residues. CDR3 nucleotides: TGTGCCAGCAGCCAAGGGACAGGGGGGTTATATGGAGATGAGCAGTTCTTC. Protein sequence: CASSQGTGGLYGDEQFF.

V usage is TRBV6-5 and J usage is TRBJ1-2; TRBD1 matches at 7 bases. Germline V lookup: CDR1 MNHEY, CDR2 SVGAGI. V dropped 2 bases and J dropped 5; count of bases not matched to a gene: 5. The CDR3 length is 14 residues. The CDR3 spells CASSYARQGYGYTF. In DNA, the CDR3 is TGTGCCAGCAGTTACGCCCGACAGGGATATGGCTACACCTTC.

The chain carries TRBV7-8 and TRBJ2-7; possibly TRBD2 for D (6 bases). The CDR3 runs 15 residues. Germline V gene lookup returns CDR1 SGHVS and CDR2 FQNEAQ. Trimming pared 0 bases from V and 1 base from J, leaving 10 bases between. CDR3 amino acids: CASSLAEGPSYEQYF. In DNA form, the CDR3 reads TGTGCCAGCAGCTTAGCGGAGGGCCCGTCCTACGAGCAGTACTTC.

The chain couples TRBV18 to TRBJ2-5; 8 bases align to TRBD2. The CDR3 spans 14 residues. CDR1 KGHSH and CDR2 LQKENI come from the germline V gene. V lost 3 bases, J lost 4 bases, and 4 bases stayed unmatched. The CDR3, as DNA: TGTGCCAGCTCACCGGTCGGGGGGGGAGAGACCCAGTACTTC. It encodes CASSPVGGGETQYF. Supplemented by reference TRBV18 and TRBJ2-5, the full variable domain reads NAGVMQNPRHLVRRRGQEARLRCSPMKGHSHVYWYRQLPEEGLKFMVYLQKENIIDESGMPKERFSAEFPKEGPSILRIQQVVRGDSAAYFCASSPVGGGETQYFGPGTRLLVL.

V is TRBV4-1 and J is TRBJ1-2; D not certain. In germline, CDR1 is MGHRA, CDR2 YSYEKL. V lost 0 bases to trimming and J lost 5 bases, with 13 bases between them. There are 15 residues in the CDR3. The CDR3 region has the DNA TGCGCCAGCAGCCAAGATGCAGACACCGAATATGGCTACACCTTC. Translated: CASSQDADTEYGYTF.

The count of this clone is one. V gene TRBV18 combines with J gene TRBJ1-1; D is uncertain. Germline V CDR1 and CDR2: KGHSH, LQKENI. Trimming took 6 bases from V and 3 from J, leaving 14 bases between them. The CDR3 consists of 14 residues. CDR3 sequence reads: CASSLLIGDTEAFF. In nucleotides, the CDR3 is TGTGCCAGCTCTCTGCTTATCGGGGACACTGAAGCTTTCTTT. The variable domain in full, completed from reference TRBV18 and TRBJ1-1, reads NAGVMQNPRHLVRRRGQEARLRCSPMKGHSHVYWYRQLPEEGLKFMVYLQKENIIDESGMPKERFSAEFPKEGPSILRIQQVVRGDSAAYFCASSLLIGDTEAFFGQGTRLTVV.

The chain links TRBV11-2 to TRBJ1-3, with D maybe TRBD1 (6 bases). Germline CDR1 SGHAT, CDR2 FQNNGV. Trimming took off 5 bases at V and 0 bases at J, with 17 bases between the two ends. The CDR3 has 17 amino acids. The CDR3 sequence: CASSPRGSRGSGNTIYF. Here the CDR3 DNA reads TGTGCCAGCAGCCCGAGGGGGAGTAGGGGCTCTGGAAACACCATATATTTT.

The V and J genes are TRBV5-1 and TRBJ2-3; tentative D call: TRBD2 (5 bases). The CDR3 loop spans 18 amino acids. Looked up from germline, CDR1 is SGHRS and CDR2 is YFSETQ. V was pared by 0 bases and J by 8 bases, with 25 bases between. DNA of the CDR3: TGCGCCAGCAGCTTGGCCGGGCCCGGGGTGGAAGGTTCTGGTACGCAGTATTTT. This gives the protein CASSLAGPGVEGSGTQYF.

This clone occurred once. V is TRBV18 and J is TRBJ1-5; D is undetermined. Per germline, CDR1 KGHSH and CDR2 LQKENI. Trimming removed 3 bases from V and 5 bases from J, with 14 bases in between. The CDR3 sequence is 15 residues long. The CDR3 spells CASSPRGSQDQPQHF. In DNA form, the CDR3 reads TGTGCCAGCTCACCTCGTGGCAGCCAGGATCAGCCCCAGCATTTT.

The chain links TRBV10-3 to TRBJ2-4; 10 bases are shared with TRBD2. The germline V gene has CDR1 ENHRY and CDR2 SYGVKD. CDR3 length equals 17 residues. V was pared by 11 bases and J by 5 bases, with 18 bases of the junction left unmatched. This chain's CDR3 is CASKSGASGGRQNIQYF. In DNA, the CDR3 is TGTGCCTCGAAGAGCGGGGCTAGCGGGGGTAGGCAAAACATTCAGTACTTC.

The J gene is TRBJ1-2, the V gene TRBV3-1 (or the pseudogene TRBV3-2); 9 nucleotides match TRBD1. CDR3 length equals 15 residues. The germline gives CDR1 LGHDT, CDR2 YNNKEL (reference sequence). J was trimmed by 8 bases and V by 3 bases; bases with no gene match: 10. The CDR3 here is CASSQLQGALQGYTF. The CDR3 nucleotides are TGTGCCAGCAGCCAGCTACAGGGGGCTTTGCAAGGCTACACCTTC.

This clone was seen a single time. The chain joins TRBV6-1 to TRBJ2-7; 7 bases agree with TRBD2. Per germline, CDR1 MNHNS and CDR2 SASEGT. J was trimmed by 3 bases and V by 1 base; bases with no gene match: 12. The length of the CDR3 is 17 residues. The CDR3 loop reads CASSEEVGRGSLYEQYV. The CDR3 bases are TGTGCCAGCAGTGAAGAAGTAGGGAGGGGAAGCCTCTACGAGCAGTACGTC.

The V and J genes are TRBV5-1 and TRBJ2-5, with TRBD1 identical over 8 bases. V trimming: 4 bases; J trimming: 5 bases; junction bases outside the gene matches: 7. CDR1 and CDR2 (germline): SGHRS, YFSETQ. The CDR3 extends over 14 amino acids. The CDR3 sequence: CASSPQGVSETQYF. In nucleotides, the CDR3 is TGCGCCAGCAGCCCACAGGGGGTTTCGGAGACCCAGTACTTC.